This entry lists 21 T cell receptor beta chains sequenced from one sample in a study of OX40 agonist ivuxolimab in advanced cancers. This table comes from immunoSEQ multiplex PCR, and its TCRdb copy is limited to in-frame clones, with some not included. The profile covers some 62,000 clones, with 92% appearing a single time and 0.6% to 0.8% taken by the ten largest. Here the sequenced sample was CD4+ or CD8+ T cells sorted from blood, taken in a trial of the OX40 agonist ivuxolimab. The origin of the receptors is an adult with an advanced solid tumor such as melanoma, head and neck, liver or kidney cancer.

The chain is built from TRBV7-3 and TRBJ2-1; no definite D call. V was cut by 5 bases and J by 2 bases, with 16 bases left in between. The CDR3 runs to 16 residues. Looked up from germline, CDR1 is SGHTA and CDR2 is FQGTGA. CDR3 nucleotide sequence: TGTGCCAGCAGCCCCAGACCCCGTGCACCCTACAATGAGCAGTTCTTC. Translating gives CASSPRPRAPYNEQFF.

This clone was recorded once. V gene TRBV9 combines with J gene TRBJ2-7; TRBD1 matches at 8 bases. Germline CDR1 reads SGDLS; CDR2 reads YYNGEE. Germline trimming cut 3 bases from V and 5 bases from J; bases unmatched to any gene: 7. CDR3 length: 14 amino acids. CDR3 coding DNA: TGTGCCAGCAGCGCTCGCTGGACAGGGAACGAGCAGTACTTC. It specifies CASSARWTGNEQYF.

This chain joins TRBV5-8 and TRBJ2-1; D possibly uses TRBD1 or TRBD2 (6 bases each). CDR3 length: 15 amino acids. Trimming removed 5 bases at V and 2 bases at J, with 14 bases between. In germline, CDR1 is SGHTS, CDR2 YDEGEE. In DNA, the CDR3 is TGTGCCAGCAGTATAACGGGGGCTACCTACAATGAGCAGTTCTTC. This sequence encodes CASSITGATYNEQFF.

The CDR3: CAWRAGSYEQYF. The CDR3 bases are TGTGCCTGGAGAGCGGGGTCCTACGAGCAGTACTTC. This sequence joins TRBV30 and TRBJ2-7; TRBD2 aligns across 7 bases. Germline assignment: CDR1 GTSNPN and CDR2 SVGIG (reference sequence). The junction had 0 bases not matched to a gene; V was cut back by 3 bases and J by 1 base. The CDR3 spans 12 residues. The full variable domain, in which reference TRBV30 and TRBJ2-7 provide the parts outside the CDR3, is SQTIHQWPATLVQPVGSPLSLECTVEGTSNPNLYWYRQAAGRGLQLLFYSVGIGQISSEVPQNLSASRPQDRQFILSSKKLLLSDSGFYLCAWRAGSYEQYFGPGTRLTVT.

The count of this clone is one. This chain joins TRBV2 and TRBJ2-5; possibly TRBD1 for D (6 bases). The CDR3 has 13 amino acids. CDR1 SNHLY and CDR2 FYNNEI come from the germline V gene. Trimming removed 6 bases from V and 3 bases from J, with 11 bases in between. The chain's CDR3 is CASSGQQKETQYF. The CDR3, as DNA: TGTGCCAGCAGCGGACAGCAAAAAGAGACCCAGTACTTC.

As DNA, the CDR3 is TGTGCCAGCAGCTTAGGTACTAGCGGGAGTAACGGGGAGCTGTTTTTT. Protein sequence: CASSLGTSGSNGELFF. V usage is TRBV7-2 and J usage is TRBJ2-2, with 11 nucleotides matching TRBD2. The junction had 5 bases not matched to a gene; V was cut back by 1 base and J by 7 bases. The germline CDR1 and CDR2 sequences are SGHTA and FQGNSA. The CDR3 is 16 amino acids. The entire variable domain, with the rest obtained from reference TRBV7-2 and TRBJ2-2, is as follows: GAGVSQSPSNKVTEKGKDVELRCDPISGHTALYWYRQSLGQGLEFLIYFQGNSAPDKSGLPSDRFSAERTGGSVSTLTIQRTQQEDSAVYLCASSLGTSGSNGELFFGEGSRLTVL.

This clone was seen only once. The chain combines TRBV5-3 with TRBJ2-3; the match to TRBD2 covers 8 bases. TRBV5-3 is an ORF; its function is uncertain. V dropped 0 bases and J dropped 4; count of bases not matched to a gene: 13. The CDR3 runs 18 residues. The CDR3 region is CARSLANVTAGGSDTQYF. The CDR3 DNA sequence: TGTGCCAGAAGCTTGGCCAACGTTACGGCGGGAGGTTCAGATACGCAGTATTTT.

V usage is TRBV7-3 and J usage is TRBJ2-5; no reliable D call. Germline V CDR1 and CDR2: SGHTA, FQGTGA. CDR3 length equals 13 residues. Trimming cost V 2 bases and J 5 bases, with 9 bases left between them. This CDR3 is CASSLRQKETQYF. The CDR3 bases are TGTGCCAGCAGCTTACGACAAAAGGAGACCCAGTACTTC.

The genes are TRBV6-1 and TRBJ1-5; a possible D gene is TRBD1 (5 bases). Trimming left V 4 bases short and J 0 bases short, with 10 bases between. There are 15 residues in the CDR3. From germline, CDR1 is MNHNS and CDR2 SASEGT. CDR3: CASSGDSNSNQPQHF. The CDR3 DNA is TGTGCCAGCAGTGGGGACTCCAATAGCAATCAGCCCCAGCATTTT.

In the case of this clone: Other DNA sequences from this sample encode an identical CDR3 as well. CDR3 residues: CASSRGGGQETQYF. DNA for the CDR3: TGTGCCAGCAGCCGGGGTGGCGGCCAAGAGACCCAGTACTTC. The rearrangement joins TRBV7-9 to TRBJ2-5, with D possibly TRBD2 on 5 matching bases. The germline CDR1 and CDR2 sequences are SEHNR and FQNEAQ (reference sequence). V lost 5 bases to trimming and J lost 1 base, with 11 bases between them. The CDR3 consists of 14 residues.

J is TRBJ2-7 and V is TRBV7-2; 8 bases match TRBD1. The CDR3 contains 14 residues. The V gene's germline CDR1 is SGHTA and CDR2 FQGNSA. V shed 5 bases and J 2 bases; nucleotides not matched to a gene: 5. The CDR3 spells CASSPRTGPYEQYF. CDR3 coding DNA: TGTGCCAGCAGCCCGCGGACAGGGCCCTACGAGCAGTACTTC.

This chain connects TRBV25-1 to TRBJ1-4; tentative D call: TRBD1 (6 bases). The germline gives CDR1 MGHDK, CDR2 SYGVNS. The V end was cut by 5 bases, the J end by 8 bases, with 12 bases between. The CDR3 runs to 13 residues. DNA for the CDR3: TGTGCCAGCAGTACAACAGGGTCGGAAAAACTGTTTTTT. Amino acid sequence: CASSTTGSEKLFF.

The chain uses TRBV6-1 and TRBJ2-5; 7 bases agree with TRBD2. Per germline, CDR1 MNHNS and CDR2 SASEGT. The CDR3 covers 14 residues. V trimming: 7 bases; J trimming: 4 bases; junction bases outside the gene matches: 9. The CDR3 nucleotides are TGTGCCAGCATTCGGGCTAGCGGTGGAGAGACCCAGTACTTC. It codes for CASIRASGGETQYF.

This clone came up once. The CDR3 sequence is CASSLAPAGRYNEQFF. CDR3 nucleotide sequence: TGTGCCAGCAGCTTAGCCCCAGCGGGCCGCTACAATGAGCAGTTCTTC. The rearrangement links TRBV11-2 to TRBJ2-1, with D maybe TRBD2 (6 bases). Germline V gene lookup returns CDR1 SGHAT and CDR2 FQNNGV. The germline V and J ends were trimmed by 1 base and 3 bases, with 13 bases remaining between them. This CDR3 spans 16 amino acids.

This clone was observed a single time. The J gene is TRBJ2-7, the V gene TRBV18; 11 nucleotides align to TRBD1. V was pared by 2 bases and J by 6 bases, with 3 bases of the junction left unmatched. CDR3 length: 14 amino acids. Per germline, CDR1 KGHSH and CDR2 LQKENI. CDR3 residues: CASSPGGQGGEQYF. In DNA, the CDR3 is TGTGCCAGCTCACCAGGGGGACAGGGGGGCGAGCAGTACTTC.

The CDR3 bases are TGTGCCAGCAGCTCACCAGGACAGGGGAGAAACACCATATATTTT. Translating it yields CASSSPGQGRNTIYF. The chain uses TRBV7-9 and TRBJ1-3; 9 bases match TRBD1. CDR1 and CDR2 from the germline V gene are SEHNR and FQNEAQ (reference sequence). V lost 4 bases to trimming and J lost 5 bases; unmatched junction nucleotides: 6. The CDR3 has 15 residues. Based on the CDR3 plus reference TRBV7-9 and TRBJ1-3, the full variable domain is DTGVSQNPRHKITKRGQNVTFRCDPISEHNRLYWYRQTLGQGPEFLTYFQNEAQLEKSRLLSDRFSAERPKGSFSTLEIQRTEQGDSAMYLCASSSPGQGRNTIYFGEGSWLTVV.

The chain couples TRBV18 to TRBJ1-3; 9 bases line up with TRBD1. Germline-derived CDR1 and CDR2 are KGHSH and LQKENI. V was pared by 5 bases and J by 2 bases, with 7 bases of the junction left unmatched. This CDR3 region has 16 residues. The CDR3 protein is CASSVNRGPPGNTIYF. CDR3 coding DNA: TGTGCCAGCTCAGTTAACAGGGGGCCACCTGGAAACACCATATATTTT.

This clone appeared a single time. The gene calls are TRBV18 and TRBJ2-4; 7 nucleotides agree with TRBD1. V gave up 3 bases and J gave up 10 bases; unmatched junction bases: 12. The CDR3 length is 15 residues. CDR1 is KGHSH and CDR2 is LQKENI in the germline V gene. The CDR3 nucleotides are TGTGCCAGCTCACCTCGGGACAGTTCCAGGAGAATTCAGTACTTC. Translating gives CASSPRDSSRRIQYF.

This clone came up once. This sequence joins TRBV7-2 and TRBJ2-2; D possibly corresponds to TRBD1 (5 bases). Trimming removed 6 bases at V and 3 bases at J, with 8 bases between. This CDR3 has 13 residues. CDR1 SGHTA and CDR2 FQGNSA come from the germline V gene. The CDR3 loop is CASRGRDTGELFF. CDR3 coding DNA: TGTGCCAGCAGGGGGCGCGACACCGGGGAGCTGTTTTTT.

The CDR3 sequence: CASIPRTGAYEQYF. For the CDR3, the DNA is TGTGCCAGCATCCCTAGGACAGGGGCCTACGAGCAGTACTTC. The chain is built from TRBV6-6 and TRBJ2-7, with 9 nucleotides matching TRBD1. This CDR3 comprises 14 residues. Trimming removed 7 bases from V and 2 bases from J; junction bases left unmatched: 6. Per the germline V gene, CDR1 is MNHNY and CDR2 is SVGAGI (reference sequence).

This clone was observed a few times. V usage is TRBV6-5 and J usage is TRBJ2-7; 12 nucleotides match TRBD1. Germline loops: CDR1 MNHEY, CDR2 SVGAGI. Unmatched junction bases numbered 12, after V lost 10 bases and J lost 5 bases. The CDR3 is 15 amino acids. CDR3 nucleotide sequence: TGTGCCACCCAACAACCGGGACAGGGGGCGAACGAGCAGTACTTC. The encoded protein is CATQQPGQGANEQYF.